The present T cell receptor (beta chain) was sequenced within a study of blood T cell repertoires in COVID-19. At the level of the study: Nucleic acid was either cDNA or gDNA, and it came from T cells, B-cell-depleted T cells, or PBMCs.

In this sample, this clone turned up once. Ages ranged from about 18 to 89 years, with residence in 24 US areas. Cohorts were based on clinical histories the participants reported. The assay was immunoSEQ multiplex PCR, and TCRdb's table has in-frame clones only and misses some. Altogether about 350,000 clones are present, around 87% being singletons, with the ten largest covering approximately 5%. Germline V gene data show CDR1 as MNHNY and CDR2 as SVGAGI (reference sequence). The V and J ends lost 7 bases and 0 bases respectively, with 10 bases between them. CDR3 length equals 14 residues. Sequenced input: PBMCs or T cells enriched from blood (not recorded which). The clonotype was recovered from a woman aged 30 to 39 who had recovered from COVID-19. The rearrangement links TRBV6-6 to TRBJ1-3; D unresolved. This CDR3 is CASKSRFSGNTIYF. The CDR3 nucleotides read TGTGCCAGCAAATCACGGTTCTCTGGAAACACCATATATTTT.